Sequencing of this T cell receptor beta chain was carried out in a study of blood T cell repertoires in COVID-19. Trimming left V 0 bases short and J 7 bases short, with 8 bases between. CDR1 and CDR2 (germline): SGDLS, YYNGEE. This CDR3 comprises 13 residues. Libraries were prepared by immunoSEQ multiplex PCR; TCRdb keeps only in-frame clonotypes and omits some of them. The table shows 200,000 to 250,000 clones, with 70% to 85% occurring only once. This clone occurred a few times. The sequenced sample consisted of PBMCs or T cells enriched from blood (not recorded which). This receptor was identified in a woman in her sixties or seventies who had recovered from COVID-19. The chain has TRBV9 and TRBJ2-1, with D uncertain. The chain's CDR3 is CASSVALANEQFF. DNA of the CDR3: TGTGCCAGCAGCGTAGCCCTGGCTAATGAGCAGTTCTTC.